Listed below are T cell receptor beta chains from one sample, sequenced in a study of PD-1 blockade in mismatch repair-deficient tumors. Using immunoSEQ multiplex PCR, the repertoire was profiled, and TCRdb retains in-frame clones only, with some absent. Counted here are about 79,000 clones, approximately 81% occurring once; the ten biggest clones make up roughly 5.5%. This sample comprised peripheral blood, obtained 44 weeks after starting pembrolizumab. Receptors originate from an adult with mismatch repair-deficient cancer. The CDR3 runs from the conserved cysteine through the conserved F or W. D genes are given only for firm matches. Where a row states a size, it is once, few, many or the class of an expanded clone; other rows omit it.

D gene	clone size	V gene	J gene	CDR3 DNA	CDR3 protein
TRBD2	.	TRBV6-5	TRBJ2-2	TGTGCCAGCAAAAGCGGGAGTATGGCCGGGGAGCTGTTTTTT	CASKSGSMAGELFF
.	few	TRBV5-1	TRBJ1-4	TGCGCCAGCAGCTTTATGGGACGCTTAAATGAAAAACTGTTTTTT	CASSFMGRLNEKLFF
.	.	TRBV15	TRBJ2-1	TGTGCCACCAGCAGAGGGCGGAGCTCCTACAATGAGCAGTTCTTC	CATSRGRSSYNEQFF
.	once	TRBV25-1	TRBJ2-5	TGTGCCAGCAGTGGATGGGGCAGCCAAGAGACCCAGTACTTC	CASSGWGSQETQYF
.	.	TRBV5-1	TRBJ1-2	TGCGCCAGCAGCGGGGGCTCAGCCAACTATGGCTACACCTTC	CASSGGSANYGYTF
.	once	TRBV12-5	TRBJ1-1	TGTGCTAGTGCCCTGGTACGGCTGGGGGGCACTGAAGCTTTCTTT	CASALVRLGGTEAFF
.	few	TRBV30	TRBJ1-4	TGTGCCTGGAGGTCTATTAATGAAAAACTGTTTTTT	CAWRSINEKLFF
.	.	TRBV18	TRBJ2-3	TGTGCCAGCTCACCACCGGGGATCGCCACAGATACGCAGTATTTT	CASSPPGIATDTQYF
.	.	TRBV6-4	TRBJ2-2	TGTGCCAGCAGTCTCGGGAGCACCGGGGAGCTGTTTTTT	CASSLGSTGELFF
.	medium-sized	TRBV11-3	TRBJ1-3	TGTGCCAGCAGCCTCAGATCTGGAAACACCATATATTTT	CASSLRSGNTIYF
.	.	TRBV5-6	TRBJ2-1	TGTGCCAGCAGCTTGATAAATGAGCAGTTCTTC	CASSLINEQFF
TRBD1	once	TRBV11-1	TRBJ1-1	TGTGCCAGCAGCCCGGACAGGGGCTGGGGCACTGAAGCTTTCTTT	CASSPDRGWGTEAFF
TRBD1	.	TRBV6-5	TRBJ1-1	TGTGCCAGCAGTTACCAGGGGGCCATGAACACTGAAGCTTTCTTT	CASSYQGAMNTEAFF
.	.	TRBV5-1	TRBJ2-3	TGCGCCAGCAGCTTGACGGAAACAGGACTAAAGGGCACAGATACGCAGTATTTT	CASSLTETGLKGTDTQYF
.	.	TRBV5-4	TRBJ1-5	TGTGCCAGCAGCTTAGGAGAGGGGACGCCCCAGCATTTT	CASSLGEGTPQHF
.	.	TRBV11-2	TRBJ1-1	TGTGCCAGCAGCTTATGGGGACGGAACACTGAAGCTTTCTTT	CASSLWGRNTEAFF
.	.	TRBV27	TRBJ1-1	TGTGCCAGCAGTTTATCACGGAACACTGAAGCTTTCTTT	CASSLSRNTEAFF
TRBD1	once	TRBV7-2	TRBJ1-5	TGTGCCAGCAGCCGGACAGGCGCCAATCAGCCCCAGCATTTT	CASSRTGANQPQHF
TRBD2	.	TRBV19	TRBJ2-1	TGTGCCAGTAGTATCGGTAGCGGGATAGGCAATGAGCAGTTCTTC	CASSIGSGIGNEQFF